Listed below are T cell receptor beta chains from one sample, sequenced in a study of CD8 T cells in ankylosing spondylitis. TCRdb reprocessed the 5' RACE reads with MiXCR, giving one entry per CDR3 protein. The top ten hold roughly 6.8% of the sample, which has around 250,000 distinct CDR3 sequences, around 11% seen once. What was sequenced was blood, either unsorted or a sorted T cell fraction (not recorded which). The receptors originated from a male donor with ankylosing spondylitis or in good health (not recorded which). The CDR3 runs from the conserved cysteine through the conserved F or W. A D gene is named only where the DNA matches it firmly. The listing skips clone size in some rows; elsewhere it reads once, few, many or a size class.

V	size	J	D	CDR3	DNA
TRBV7-9	few	TRBJ1-5	-	CASSLDGYSQPQHF	TGTGCCAGCAGCTTAGACGGATACAGTCAGCCCCAGCATTTT
TRBV29-1	-	TRBJ1-6	-	CSVGDSSGSPLHF	TGCAGCGTTGGAGACAGTTCGGGTTCACCCCTCCACTTT
TRBV29-1	few	TRBJ2-2	TRBD2	CSVERRESSTGELFF	TGCAGCGTTGAGCGGCGGGAGTCGAGCACCGGGGAGCTGTTTTTT
TRBV5-1	many	TRBJ1-1	TRBD1	CASSKQGGGLMNTEAFF	TGCGCCAGCAGCAAACAGGGGGGAGGTTTAATGAACACTGAAGCTTTCTTT
TRBV10-3	many	TRBJ1-3	-	CAISVRGSGNTIYF	TGTGCCATCAGTGTACGGGGCTCTGGAAACACCATATATTTT
TRBV15	many	TRBJ2-3	-	CATSRPDPDTQYF	TGTGCCACCAGCAGACCCGATCCGGATACGCAGTATTTT
TRBV7-9	few	TRBJ2-2	-	CASSLYGGTGELFF	TGTGCCAGCAGCTTATACGGGGGAACCGGGGAGCTGTTTTTT
TRBV12-3/TRBV12-4	-	TRBJ2-2	-	CASRGQGGGELFF	TGTGCCAGCAGAGGGCAGGGTGGCGGGGAGCTGTTTTTT
TRBV18	many	TRBJ1-2	-	CASSPSGYYGYTF	TGTGCCAGCTCACCATCAGGGTACTATGGCTACACCTTC
TRBV20-1	few	TRBJ2-1	-	CSARVSNYNEQFF	TGCAGTGCTAGAGTTTCTAATTACAATGAGCAGTTCTTC
TRBV15	many	TRBJ2-7	TRBD2	CATSRSGLADLWQYF	TGTGCCACCAGCAGATCGGGACTAGCGGACTTATGGCAGTACTTC
TRBV2	-	TRBJ1-2	-	CASSRVGGYGYTF	TGTGCCAGCTCGCGGGTCGGAGGTTATGGCTACACCTTC
TRBV12-3/TRBV12-4	-	TRBJ2-1	TRBD2	CASSSPRASGPSGEQFF	TGTGCCAGCAGTTCCCCCAGGGCTAGCGGTCCCAGTGGGGAGCAGTTCTTC
TRBV20-1	many	TRBJ2-1	TRBD2	CSARPGGASSYNEQFF	TGCAGTGCTAGACCCGGGGGGGCCAGCTCCTACAATGAGCAGTTCTTC
TRBV18	-	TRBJ2-5	-	CASSMVGETQYF	TGTGCCAGCTCTATGGTGGGAGAGACCCAGTACTTC